This T cell receptor beta chain was found in a study of vaccination and CD4 T cells after COVID-19. Study as a whole: Nasal swab PCR detected SARS-CoV-2 in convalescent patients; nine had mild disease, one severe. Findings of the study overall: Reactive clonotype counts went from median approximately 20 after infection to a few dozen after vaccination, nonsignificantly. Convalescent patients' vaccine-specific clones were spike mono-reactive in 304 of 307 cases.

Treatment denoted: roughly 11-day PBMC culture with coronavirus spike peptide pools or control peptides (ViraFEST assay). The Oncomine TCR Beta short-read assay generated sequence data from the DNA of cultured CD4+ T cells. One entry per CDR3 protein, called by TCRdb with MiXCR from the PCR reads. The table shows 7,000 or so distinct CDR3 sequences, with approximately 70% occurring only once. The CDR3 totals 17 residues. In germline, CDR1 is DFQATT, CDR2 SNEGSKA (reference sequence). The V and J ends lost 5 bases and 1 base, in that order; junction bases with no gene match: 11. Notes on this clonotype: Its antigen is unknown.

The genes are TRBV20-1 and TRBJ2-7; TRBD2 aligns across 13 bases. The sample was CD4+ T cells from blood, cultured in vitro. This TCR was sampled from a human donor who had recovered from COVID-19. CDR3 DNA: TGCAGTGCTTCGGGACTAGCGGGACTCCGAAAGTCCTACGAGCAGTACTTC. Its translation is CSASGLAGLRKSYEQYF.